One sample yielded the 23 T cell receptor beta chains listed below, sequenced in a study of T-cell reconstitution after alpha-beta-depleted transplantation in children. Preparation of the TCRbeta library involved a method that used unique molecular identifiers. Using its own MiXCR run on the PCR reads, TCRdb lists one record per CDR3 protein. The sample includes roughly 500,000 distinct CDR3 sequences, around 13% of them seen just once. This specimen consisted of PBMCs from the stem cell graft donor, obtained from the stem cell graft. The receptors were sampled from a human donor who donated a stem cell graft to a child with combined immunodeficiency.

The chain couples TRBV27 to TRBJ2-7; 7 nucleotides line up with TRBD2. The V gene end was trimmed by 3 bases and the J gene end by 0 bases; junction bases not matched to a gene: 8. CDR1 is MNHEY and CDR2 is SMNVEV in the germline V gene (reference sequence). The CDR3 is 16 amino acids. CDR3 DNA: TGTGCCAGCAGTTTTGTCGGTGGCGGGAGCTCCTACGAGCAGTACTTC. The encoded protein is CASSFVGGGSSYEQYF.

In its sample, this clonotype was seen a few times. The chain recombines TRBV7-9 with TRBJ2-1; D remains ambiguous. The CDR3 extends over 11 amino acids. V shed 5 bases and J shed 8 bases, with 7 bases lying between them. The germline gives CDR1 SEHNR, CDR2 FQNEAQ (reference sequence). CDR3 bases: TGTGCCAGCAGCCTCGCGTATGAGCAGTTCTTC. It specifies CASSLAYEQFF.

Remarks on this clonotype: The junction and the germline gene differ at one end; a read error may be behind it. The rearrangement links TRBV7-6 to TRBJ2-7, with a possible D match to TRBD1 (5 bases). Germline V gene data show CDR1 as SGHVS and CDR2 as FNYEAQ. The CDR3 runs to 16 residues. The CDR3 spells CASTLGVGAGSYEQYF. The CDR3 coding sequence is TGTGCCAGCACCTTAGGGGTAGGCGCAGGCTCCTACGAGCAGTACTTC.

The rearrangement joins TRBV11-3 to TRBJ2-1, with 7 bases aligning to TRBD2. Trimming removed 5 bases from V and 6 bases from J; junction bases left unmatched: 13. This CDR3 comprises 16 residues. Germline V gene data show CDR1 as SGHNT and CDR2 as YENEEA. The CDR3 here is CASSLIVLAGSNEQFF. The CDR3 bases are TGTGCCAGCAGCCTGATCGTGTTAGCGGGCTCCAATGAGCAGTTCTTC.

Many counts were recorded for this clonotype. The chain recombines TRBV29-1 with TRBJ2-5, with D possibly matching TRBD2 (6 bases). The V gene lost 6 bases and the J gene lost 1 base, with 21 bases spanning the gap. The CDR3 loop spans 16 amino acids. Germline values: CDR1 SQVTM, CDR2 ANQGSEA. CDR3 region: CSVGGNMGKAQETQYF. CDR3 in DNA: TGCAGCGTGGGGGGAAATATGGGGAAGGCCCAAGAGACCCAGTACTTC.

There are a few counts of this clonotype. The CDR3 reads CASSSPNYRDTGELFF. The CDR3 bases are TGTGCCAGCAGTTCACCAAATTACAGGGACACCGGGGAGCTGTTTTTT. This chain connects TRBV27 to TRBJ2-2; a weak D match, TRBD1 (6 bases). The V gene's germline CDR1 is MNHEY and CDR2 SMNVEV (reference sequence). This CDR3 comprises 16 residues. V shed 4 bases and J shed 3 bases, with 15 bases lying between them.

CDR3 sequence: CASSPGGRAYNQPQHF. In nucleotides, the CDR3 is TGTGCCAGCAGCCCAGGGGGCAGGGCCTACAATCAGCCCCAGCATTTT. The rearrangement links TRBV7-9 to TRBJ1-5; 8 bases are a match to TRBD1. The CDR3 extends over 16 amino acids. V shed 5 bases, J shed 3 bases, and the junction held 9 bases outside the gene matches. CDR1 is SEHNR and CDR2 is FQNEAQ in the germline V gene (reference sequence).

In nucleotides, the CDR3 is TGTGCCAGCAGCCCCCGCCTGCGGGCGGAAAGATATTTT. Translating it yields CASSPRLRAERYF. The chain is built from TRBV7-9 and TRBJ1-3; D not resolved. The germline V gene encodes CDR1 SEHNR and CDR2 FQNEAQ (reference sequence). V was trimmed by 5 bases and J by 15 bases, leaving 20 bases between them. The CDR3 loop spans 13 amino acids. Full variable domain (outside the CDR3, taken from reference TRBV7-9 and TRBJ1-3): DTGVSQNPRHKITKRGQNVTFRCDPISEHNRLYWYRQTLGQGPEFLTYFQNEAQLEKSRLLSDRFSAERPKGSFSTLEIQRTEQGDSAMYLCASSPRLRAERYFGEGSWLTVV.

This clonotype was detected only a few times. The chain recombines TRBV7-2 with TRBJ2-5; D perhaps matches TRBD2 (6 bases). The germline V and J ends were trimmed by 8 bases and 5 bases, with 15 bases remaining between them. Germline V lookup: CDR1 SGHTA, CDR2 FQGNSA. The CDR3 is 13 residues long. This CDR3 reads CASAWRAFETQYF. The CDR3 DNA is TGTGCCAGCGCGTGGAGGGCCTTTGAGACCCAGTACTTC.

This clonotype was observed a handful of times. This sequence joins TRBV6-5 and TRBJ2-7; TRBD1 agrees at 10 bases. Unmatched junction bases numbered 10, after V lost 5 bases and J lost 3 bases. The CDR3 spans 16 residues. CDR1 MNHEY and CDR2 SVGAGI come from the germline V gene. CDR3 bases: TGTGCCAGCAGTACCGTCCGGGACAGGGGACTCTACGAGCAGTACTTC. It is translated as CASSTVRDRGLYEQYF.

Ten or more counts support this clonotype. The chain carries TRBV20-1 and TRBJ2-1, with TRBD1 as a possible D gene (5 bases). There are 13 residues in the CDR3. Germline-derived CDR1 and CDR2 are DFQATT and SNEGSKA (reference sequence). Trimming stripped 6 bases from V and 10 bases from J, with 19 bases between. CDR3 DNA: TGCAGTGCAGCAATAGCCCAACAGGAAGAGCAGTTCTTC. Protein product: CSAAIAQQEEQFF.

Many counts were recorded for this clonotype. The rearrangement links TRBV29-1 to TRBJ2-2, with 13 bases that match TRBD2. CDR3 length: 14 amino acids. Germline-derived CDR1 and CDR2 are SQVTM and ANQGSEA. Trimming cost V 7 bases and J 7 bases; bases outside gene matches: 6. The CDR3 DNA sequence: TGCAGCGCGACTAGCGGGAGGTCTGGCGGGGAGCTGTTTTTT. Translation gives CSATSGRSGGELFF.

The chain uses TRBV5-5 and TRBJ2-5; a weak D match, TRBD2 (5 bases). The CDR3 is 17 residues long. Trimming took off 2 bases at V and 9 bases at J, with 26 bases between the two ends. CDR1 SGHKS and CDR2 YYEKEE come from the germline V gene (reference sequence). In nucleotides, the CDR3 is TGTGCCAGCAGCTTTACCCTCACACTCAGACTAACCCAAGCCCAGTACTTC. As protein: CASSFTLTLRLTQAQYF. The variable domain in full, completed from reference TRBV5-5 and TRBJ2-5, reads DAGVTQSPTHLIKTRGQQVTLRCSPISGHKSVSWYQQVLGQGPQFIFQYYEKEERGRGNFPDRFSARQFPNYSSELNVNALLLGDSALYLCASSFTLTLRLTQAQYFGPGTRLLVL.

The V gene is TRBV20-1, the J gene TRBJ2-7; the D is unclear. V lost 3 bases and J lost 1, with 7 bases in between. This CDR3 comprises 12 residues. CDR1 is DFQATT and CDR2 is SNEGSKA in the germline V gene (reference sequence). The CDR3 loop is CSASYQSYEQYF. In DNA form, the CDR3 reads TGCAGTGCTAGTTACCAGTCCTACGAGCAGTACTTC.

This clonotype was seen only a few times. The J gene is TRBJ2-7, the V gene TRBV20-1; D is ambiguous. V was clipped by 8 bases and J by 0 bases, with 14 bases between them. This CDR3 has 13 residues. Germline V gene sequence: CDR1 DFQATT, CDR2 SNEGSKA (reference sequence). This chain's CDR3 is CSLERAASYEQYF. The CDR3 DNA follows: TGCAGTTTGGAAAGGGCTGCCTCCTACGAGCAGTACTTC.

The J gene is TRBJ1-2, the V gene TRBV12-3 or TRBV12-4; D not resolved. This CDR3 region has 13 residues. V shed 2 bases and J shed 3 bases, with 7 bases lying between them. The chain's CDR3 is CASSLWRDYGYTF. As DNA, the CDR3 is TGTGCCAGCAGTTTATGGAGGGACTATGGCTACACCTTC.

CDR3 region: CASSFNGPDTQYF. CDR3 DNA sequence: TGTGCCAGCAGCTTTAACGGGCCAGATACGCAGTATTTT. V gene TRBV7-3 combines with J gene TRBJ2-3; D not resolved. CDR3 length: 13 amino acids. V lost 3 bases and J lost 4, with 8 bases in between. Germline loops: CDR1 SGHTA, CDR2 FQGTGA.

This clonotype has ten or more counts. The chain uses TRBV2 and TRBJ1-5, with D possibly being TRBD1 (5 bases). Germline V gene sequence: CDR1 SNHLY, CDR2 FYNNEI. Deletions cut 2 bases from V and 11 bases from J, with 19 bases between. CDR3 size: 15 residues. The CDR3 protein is CASSELRQGSWAQHF. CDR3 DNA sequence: TGTGCCAGCAGTGAACTGCGGCAGGGCAGTTGGGCCCAGCATTTT. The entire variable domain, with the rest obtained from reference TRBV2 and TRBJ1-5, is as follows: EPEVTQTPSHQVTQMGQEVILRCVPISNHLYFYWYRQILGQKVEFLVSFYNNEISEKSEIFDDQFSVERPDGSNFTLKIRSTKLEDSAMYFCASSELRQGSWAQHFGDGTRLSIL.

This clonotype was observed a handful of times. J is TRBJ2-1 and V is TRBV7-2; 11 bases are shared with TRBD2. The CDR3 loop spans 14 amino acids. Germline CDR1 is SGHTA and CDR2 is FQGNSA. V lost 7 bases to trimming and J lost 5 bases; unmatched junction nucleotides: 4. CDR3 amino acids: CASTETSGNNEQFF. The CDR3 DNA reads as TGTGCCAGCACCGAGACTAGCGGGAACAATGAGCAGTTCTTC.

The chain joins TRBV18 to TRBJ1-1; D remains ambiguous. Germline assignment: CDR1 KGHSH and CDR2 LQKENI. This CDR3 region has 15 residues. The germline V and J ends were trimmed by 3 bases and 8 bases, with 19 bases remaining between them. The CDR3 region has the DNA TGTGCCAGCTCACCGACGGTTAGCGCAGAGAGAGAAGCTTTCTTT. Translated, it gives CASSPTVSAEREAFF.

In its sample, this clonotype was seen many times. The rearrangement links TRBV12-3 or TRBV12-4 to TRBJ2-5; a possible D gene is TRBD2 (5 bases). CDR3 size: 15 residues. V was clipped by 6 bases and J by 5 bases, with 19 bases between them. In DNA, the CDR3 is TGTGCCAGCAGCCGACGGGAAGGAACTGGCGAGACCCAGTACTTC. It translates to CASSRREGTGETQYF.

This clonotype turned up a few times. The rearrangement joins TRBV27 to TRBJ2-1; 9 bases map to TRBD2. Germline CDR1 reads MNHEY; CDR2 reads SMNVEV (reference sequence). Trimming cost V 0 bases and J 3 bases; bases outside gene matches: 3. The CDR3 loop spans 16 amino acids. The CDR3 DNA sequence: TGTGCCAGCAGTTTATCCGGGACTAGCAGCTACAATGAGCAGTTCTTC. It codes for CASSLSGTSSYNEQFF.

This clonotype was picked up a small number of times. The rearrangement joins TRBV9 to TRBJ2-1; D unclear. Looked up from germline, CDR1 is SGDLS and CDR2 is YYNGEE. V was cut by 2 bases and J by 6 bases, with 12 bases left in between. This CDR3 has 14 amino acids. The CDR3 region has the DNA TGTGCCAGCAGCGTGCGCTCCAACCGCAATGAGCAGTTCTTC. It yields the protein CASSVRSNRNEQFF.